One sample yielded the 28 T cell receptor beta chains listed below, sequenced in a study of blood T cell repertoires in COVID-19 (dated by TCRdb to the early 2020s). To prepare the library, the immunoSEQ multiplex PCR assay was applied. TCRdb limited this immuneACCESS table to in-frame rearrangements with V and J called. A share of clones is missing; checked studies link under half to unresolved V genes, and the rest is unexplained. The sample table shows approximately 140,000 clones, and less than 90% are seen once. The biggest ten clones account for 8% to 9% of the sample. The sample consisted of peripheral blood. These receptor sequences come from a man younger than 45 with COVID-19, enrolled during active disease.

This chain's CDR3 is CASSLTYFKVTDTQYF. CDR3 sequence (DNA): TGTGCCAGCAGTCTGACATACTTCAAAGTCACAGATACGCAGTATTTT. The V gene is TRBV28, the J gene TRBJ2-3; no reliable D call. The V and J ends lost 5 bases and 2 bases respectively, with 17 bases between them. Germline V gene lookup returns CDR1 MDHEN and CDR2 SYDVKM. This CDR3 is 16 amino acids long.

This clone has just one count. The chain combines TRBV19 with TRBJ1-1, with 10 bases lining up with TRBD1. This CDR3 has 16 amino acids. Germline CDR1 and CDR2: LNHDA and SQIVND (reference sequence). The V segment lost 7 bases and the J segment 5 bases; nucleotides outside the gene matches: 13. CDR3 amino acids: CASTPGTGDRRTEAFF. Here the CDR3 DNA reads TGTGCCAGTACCCCCGGGACAGGGGATCGGCGGACTGAAGCTTTCTTT.

The genes are TRBV19 and TRBJ1-5; 9 bases match TRBD1. The CDR3 contains 20 residues. Germline V lookup: CDR1 LNHDA, CDR2 SQIVND (reference sequence). The ends lost 4 bases at V and 7 bases at J; junction bases unmatched: 23. CDR3 amino acids: CASSTTQRGQGPRYWQPQHF. DNA for the CDR3: TGTGCCAGTAGTACCACACAACGAGGACAGGGGCCTCGGTATTGGCAGCCCCAGCATTTT.

This chain links TRBV2 with TRBJ1-2; the match to TRBD1 covers 8 bases. Germline CDR1 and CDR2: SNHLY and FYNNEI. The V and J ends lost 6 bases and 7 bases, in that order; junction bases with no gene match: 7. The CDR3 runs to 13 residues. CDR3 region: CASRLTGVFGYTF. CDR3 DNA sequence: TGTGCCAGCAGGTTGACAGGGGTGTTTGGCTACACCTTC.

The V call is TRBV9, the J call TRBJ1-6; 7 bases line up with TRBD1. The CDR3 is made up of 16 amino acids. V shed 3 bases, J shed 4 bases, and the junction held 7 bases outside the gene matches. The germline CDR1 and CDR2 sequences are SGDLS and YYNGEE. CDR3 region: CASSAGTVSYNSPLHF. The CDR3 region has the DNA TGTGCCAGCAGCGCCGGGACAGTCTCTTATAATTCACCCCTCCACTTT.

A note on this clone: Other nucleotide sequences from this sample produce the same CDR3. V gene TRBV12-3 or TRBV12-4 combines with J gene TRBJ2-5; D unclear. With 3 bases removed from V and 4 bases from J, the gap between germline ends came to 3 bases. The CDR3 covers 11 residues. The CDR3 sequence is CASSFRETQYF. The CDR3 coding sequence is TGTGCCAGCAGTTTCCGAGAGACCCAGTACTTC.

Only a few counts were recorded for this clone. The rearrangement links TRBV6-5 to TRBJ1-1, with D unclear. Trimming stripped 6 bases from V and 4 bases from J, with 12 bases between. CDR1 is MNHEY, CDR2 SVGAGI, per germline. CDR3 size: 13 residues. CDR3 loop: CASSPGFGTEAFF. Written as DNA, the CDR3 is TGTGCCAGCAGCCCAGGATTCGGCACTGAAGCTTTCTTT.

The chain links TRBV24-1 to TRBJ2-2, with D perhaps TRBD1 (5 bases). The CDR3 runs 12 residues. V lost 2 bases, J lost 9 bases, and 6 bases lay in between. Germline loops: CDR1 KGHDR, CDR2 SFDVKD. CDR3 in DNA: TGTGCCACCAGTGATTCAGGGCGGGAGCTGTTTTTT. Protein sequence: CATSDSGRELFF.

The chain is built from TRBV6-5 and TRBJ1-1, with TRBD1 matching 9 bases. The CDR3 extends over 15 amino acids. Losses at the gene ends were 6 bases for V and 6 bases for J; bases not matched to a gene: 11. CDR1 and CDR2 (germline): MNHEY, SVGAGI. CDR3 sequence (DNA): TGTGCCAGCAGCGTAACTACAGGGGGCTTAGCTGAAGCTTTCTTT. It yields the protein CASSVTTGGLAEAFF.

The chain has TRBV27 and TRBJ2-1; TRBD2 matches 10 bases. V lost 7 bases and J lost 4; bases outside the gene matches: 7. Germline loops: CDR1 MNHEY, CDR2 SMNVEV (reference sequence). The CDR3 is made up of 15 amino acids. The CDR3, as DNA: TGTGCCAGCATGTTAGCGGGGGGCTCATACAATGAGCAGTTCTTC. Its protein product is CASMLAGGSYNEQFF.

V and J are TRBV24-1 and TRBJ2-2; 7 positions match TRBD1. The CDR3 totals 19 residues. Germline assignment: CDR1 KGHDR and CDR2 SFDVKD. V gave up 3 bases and J gave up 0 bases; unmatched junction bases: 12. CDR3 bases: TGTGCCACCAGTGATCCCCGGACAGGCGTACTAACGAACACCGGGGAGCTGTTTTTT. As protein: CATSDPRTGVLTNTGELFF.

Note on this clone: This CDR3 is also generated by other DNA sequences in the sample. J is TRBJ2-7 and V is TRBV28, with D hard to call. The CDR3 is 11 amino acids. Germline lookup yields CDR1 MDHEN and CDR2 SYDVKM. Between the trimmed V and J ends, which lost 2 bases and 4 bases, there was a span of 3 bases. The CDR3 region is CASSLRYEQYF. In DNA, the CDR3 is TGTGCCAGCAGTTTACGGTACGAGCAGTACTTC.

This clone has only one observation. The V call is TRBV2, the J call TRBJ1-1; a possible D gene is TRBD1 (5 bases). Trimming shortened V by 4 bases and J by 6 bases, and 9 bases separated the two germline ends. The CDR3 length is 12 residues. The germline gives CDR1 SNHLY, CDR2 FYNNEI. The CDR3, as DNA: TGTGCCAGCAGTGGGTCAGGGCCTGAAGCTTTCTTT. Encoded protein: CASSGSGPEAFF.

CDR3 loop: CASVPQGSAEAFF. For the CDR3, the DNA is TGCGCCAGCGTTCCCCAAGGCAGCGCTGAAGCTTTCTTT. The rearrangement uses TRBV5-1 and TRBJ1-1, with no clear D. The germline CDR1 and CDR2 sequences are SGHRS and YFSETQ. This CDR3 region has 13 residues. Trimming cost V 7 bases and J 6 bases, with 16 bases left between them.

The V call is TRBV6-5, the J call TRBJ2-7, with a weak D call TRBD2 (5 bases). Germline values: CDR1 MNHEY, CDR2 SVGAGI. The CDR3 length is 15 residues. V gave up 2 bases and J gave up 3 bases, with 14 bases separating them. CDR3 DNA sequence: TGTGCCAGCAGTTACGTCCCGGGATCAGGCTACGAGCAGTACTTC. As protein: CASSYVPGSGYEQYF.

The rearrangement links TRBV2 to TRBJ2-1, with 7 bases lining up with TRBD2. This CDR3 has 16 amino acids. V was pared by 4 bases and J by 0 bases, with 6 bases of the junction left unmatched. The germline V gene has CDR1 SNHLY and CDR2 FYNNEI. CDR3 sequence: CASSGLAASSYNEQFF. The CDR3 nucleotides read TGTGCCAGCAGTGGGCTAGCGGCAAGCTCCTACAATGAGCAGTTCTTC.

V usage is TRBV28 and J usage is TRBJ1-5, with D perhaps TRBD1 (6 bases). The CDR3 has 15 residues. Germline V gene sequence: CDR1 MDHEN, CDR2 SYDVKM. The V end was cut by 5 bases, the J end by 9 bases, with 20 bases between. CDR3 loop: CASSTTQGGGRPQHF. The CDR3 nucleotides are TGTGCCAGCAGTACTACGCAGGGAGGGGGGAGGCCCCAGCATTTT.

With regard to this clone: Additional DNA sequences in this sample encode the identical CDR3. The chain couples TRBV2 to TRBJ1-2; no reliable D call. The CDR3 totals 12 residues. CDR1 SNHLY and CDR2 FYNNEI come from the germline V gene. The germline V and J ends were trimmed by 5 bases and 6 bases, with 10 bases remaining between them. CDR3 sequence: CASSRDTDGYTF. DNA of the CDR3: TGTGCCAGCAGTCGAGACACCGATGGCTACACCTTC.

The chain combines TRBV7-9 with TRBJ2-7; 7 positions agree with TRBD1. The CDR3 sequence is 13 residues long. From germline, CDR1 is SEHNR and CDR2 FQNEAQ (reference sequence). The J segment lost 5 bases and the V segment lost 7 bases, leaving 8 bases of the junction unmatched. This chain's CDR3 is CASIRTGTNEQYF. CDR3 DNA: TGTGCCAGCATCCGGACAGGAACCAACGAGCAGTACTTC.

The J gene is TRBJ2-7, the V gene TRBV7-6, with 12 bases matching TRBD2. This CDR3 has 18 residues. The germline V gene encodes CDR1 SGHVS and CDR2 FNYEAQ. V lost 0 bases to trimming and J lost 5 bases; unmatched junction nucleotides: 11. In DNA form, the CDR3 reads TGTGCCAGCAGCTTAGCGGCTAGCGGGAGGGCCCTCGAGGACGAGCAGTACTTC. Residues: CASSLAASGRALEDEQYF.

This chain links TRBV28 with TRBJ1-2; 11 positions agree with TRBD1. Germline V gene data show CDR1 as MDHEN and CDR2 as SYDVKM. After removal of 8 bases from V and 7 bases from J, the junction contained 12 bases not matched to a gene. This CDR3 spans 15 amino acids. CDR3 amino acids: CASVPRGTGGLGYTF. The CDR3 DNA sequence: TGTGCCAGCGTCCCCCGAGGGACAGGGGGTCTTGGCTACACCTTC.

This chain joins TRBV3-1 (or the pseudogene TRBV3-2) and TRBJ1-2; no reliable D call. The ends were cut back, 1 base at V and 6 bases at J, with 12 bases in the middle. The V gene's germline CDR1 is LGHDT and CDR2 YNNKEL (reference sequence). This CDR3 comprises 14 residues. In nucleotides, the CDR3 is TGTGCCAGCAGCCAAGTCCAACGCGGGAATGGCTACACCTTC. Protein product: CASSQVQRGNGYTF.

The genes are TRBV7-2 and TRBJ1-1, with 9 nucleotides matching TRBD1. CDR1 and CDR2 from the germline V gene are SGHTA and FQGNSA. There are 16 residues in the CDR3. V gave up 5 bases and J gave up 1 base; unmatched junction bases: 8. The CDR3, as DNA: TGTGCCAGCAGCCCGGGACAGGGTAGGGGGAACACTGAAGCTTTCTTT. The encoded protein is CASSPGQGRGNTEAFF.

The chain carries TRBV4-1 and TRBJ2-5; D not certain. The ends were cut back, 1 base at V and 2 bases at J, with 8 bases in the middle. The CDR3 has 14 amino acids. Germline lookup yields CDR1 MGHRA and CDR2 YSYEKL. The CDR3 loop reads CASSQGGPQETQYF. The CDR3 nucleotides read TGCGCCAGCAGCCAAGGAGGCCCTCAAGAGACCCAGTACTTC.

The V call is TRBV19, the J call TRBJ1-5; D is perhaps TRBD1 (5 bases). CDR3 size: 15 residues. The ends were cut back, 9 bases at V and 5 bases at J, with 20 bases in the middle. CDR1 and CDR2 (germline): LNHDA, SQIVND (reference sequence). The CDR3 is CASLGTDGVYQPQHF. The CDR3 DNA is TGTGCCAGCCTTGGGACTGACGGCGTTTATCAGCCCCAGCATTTT.

The chain recombines TRBV9 with TRBJ2-1, with 7 bases aligning to TRBD2. V trimming: 4 bases; J trimming: 0 bases; junction bases outside the gene matches: 4. The CDR3 length is 15 residues. Germline loops: CDR1 SGDLS, CDR2 YYNGEE. The CDR3 loop is CASSPRTSSYNEQFF. The DNA of the CDR3 is TGTGCCAGCAGCCCGAGGACTAGCTCCTACAATGAGCAGTTCTTC.

The chain employs TRBV6-5 and TRBJ2-5; D not certain. The CDR3 is made up of 13 amino acids. Trimming stripped 10 bases from V and 1 base from J, with 13 bases between. CDR1 is MNHEY and CDR2 is SVGAGI in the germline V gene. The CDR3: CATRHWPQETQYF. DNA for the CDR3: TGTGCCACACGACACTGGCCCCAAGAGACCCAGTACTTC.

This clone was recorded once. The chain couples TRBV23-1 to TRBJ2-3; TRBD2 might be the D (5 bases). TRBV23-1 counts as an open reading frame of uncertain function. V dropped 6 bases and J dropped 3 bases, with 13 bases sitting between them. The CDR3 is 14 amino acids. The CDR3: CASRLLGMTDTQYF. In DNA, the CDR3 is TGCGCCAGCAGGCTACTAGGGATGACAGATACGCAGTATTTT.